A single sample gave rise to the 28 T cell receptor beta chains below, sequenced in a study of T cell changes during pregnancy in multiple sclerosis. The protocol was immunoSEQ multiplex PCR, while the TCRdb copy is restricted to in-frame clones and leaves out a portion. Of tens of thousands of clones listed, approximately 94% were seen once; the top ten hold around 0.6%. This specimen was CD4+ T cells from peripheral blood mononuclear cells, taken in the second trimester of pregnancy. The receptors come from a female donor with multiple sclerosis, enrolled in a pregnancy study.

The rearrangement joins TRBV5-4 to TRBJ1-4; D may be TRBD1 (6 bases). V dropped 5 bases and J dropped 3 bases, with 17 bases sitting between them. The CDR3 runs 16 residues. Germline V gives CDR1 SGHNT, CDR2 YYREEE (reference sequence). CDR3 region: CASSSRDNGANEKLFF. The CDR3, as DNA: TGTGCCAGCAGTAGCCGGGACAACGGGGCTAATGAAAAACTGTTTTTT.

This chain links TRBV5-5 with TRBJ1-1, with TRBD1 identical over 8 bases. CDR1 is SGHKS, CDR2 YYEKEE, per germline (reference sequence). CDR3 length: 16 residues. The V segment lost 2 bases and the J segment 3 bases; nucleotides outside the gene matches: 9. The CDR3 region is CASSFGQGIGDTEAFF. The CDR3 DNA sequence: TGTGCCAGCAGCTTCGGACAGGGAATTGGGGACACTGAAGCTTTCTTT. The whole variable domain, filled in from reference TRBV5-5 and TRBJ1-1, reads DAGVTQSPTHLIKTRGQQVTLRCSPISGHKSVSWYQQVLGQGPQFIFQYYEKEERGRGNFPDRFSARQFPNYSSELNVNALLLGDSALYLCASSFGQGIGDTEAFFGQGTRLTVV.

Details on this clone: This sample includes further DNA sequences coding for the same CDR3. The chain couples TRBV7-6 to TRBJ1-2, with 9 bases lining up with TRBD1. V lost 5 bases to trimming and J lost 3 bases; unmatched junction nucleotides: 4. Germline lookup yields CDR1 SGHVS and CDR2 FNYEAQ. CDR3 length: 14 amino acids. CDR3 nucleotide sequence: TGTGCCAGCAGCCCGGGACAGGGTGACTATGGCTACACCTTC. As protein: CASSPGQGDYGYTF.

This sequence joins TRBV2 and TRBJ2-1; TRBD2 matches at 11 bases. In germline, CDR1 is SNHLY, CDR2 FYNNEI. V was clipped by 5 bases and J by 6 bases; unmatched bases: 9. CDR3 length equals 16 residues. In DNA form, the CDR3 reads TGTGCCAGCAGTACTACTAGCGGGGGTGGAAGCAATGAGCAGTTCTTC. This gives the protein CASSTTSGGGSNEQFF.

The chain carries TRBV7-3 and TRBJ2-7, with D uncertain. Trimming stripped 5 bases from V and 2 bases from J, with 10 bases between. The CDR3 has 13 residues. CDR1 and CDR2 from the germline V gene are SGHTA and FQGTGA. Written as DNA, the CDR3 is TGTGCCAGCAGCCTATACCCCACCTACGAGCAGTACTTC. It specifies CASSLYPTYEQYF.

V gene TRBV4-1 combines with J gene TRBJ1-5; TRBD1 agrees at 7 bases. CDR1 and CDR2 (germline): MGHRA, YSYEKL. After removal of 4 bases from V and 3 bases from J, the junction contained 3 bases not matched to a gene. The CDR3 is made up of 14 amino acids. This CDR3 is CASSPTGLNQPQHF. In DNA form, the CDR3 reads TGCGCCAGCAGCCCGACAGGGCTCAATCAGCCCCAGCATTTT.

The chain has TRBV6-5 and TRBJ1-2; TRBD1 agrees at 8 bases. Germline V gene sequence: CDR1 MNHEY, CDR2 SVGAGI. The CDR3 runs to 13 residues. V trimming: 2 bases; J trimming: 7 bases; junction bases outside the gene matches: 3. DNA of the CDR3: TGTGCCAGCAGTTACAGGGACAGGCCTGGCTACACCTTC. Protein: CASSYRDRPGYTF.

The chain is built from TRBV7-9 and TRBJ1-2; tentative D call: TRBD1 (5 bases). Germline CDR1 is SEHNR and CDR2 is FQNEAQ (reference sequence). There are 15 residues in the CDR3. V lost 1 base and J lost 4, with 13 bases in between. The CDR3: CASSLGPGGTYGYTF. In DNA form, the CDR3 reads TGTGCCAGCAGCTTAGGTCCGGGGGGGACCTATGGCTACACCTTC.

The chain joins TRBV4-3 to TRBJ1-6, with TRBD1 matching over 8 bases. J gave up 7 bases and V 1 base, and 0 bases lay outside the gene matches. The CDR3 loop spans 14 amino acids. Germline lookup yields CDR1 LGHNA and CDR2 YSLEER. DNA for the CDR3: TGCGCCAGCAGCCAAGGACAGGGGAATTCACCCCTCCACTTT. Its protein product is CASSQGQGNSPLHF.

This rearrangement joins TRBV6-6 to TRBJ2-1; TRBD1 aligns across 7 bases. With V trimmed by 2 bases and J by 5 bases, 6 bases remained unmatched. The germline V gene has CDR1 MNHNY and CDR2 SVGAGI (reference sequence). This CDR3 has 15 amino acids. The CDR3: CASSYPRGRHNEQFF. In DNA, the CDR3 is TGTGCCAGCAGTTACCCCAGGGGGAGACACAATGAGCAGTTCTTC.

V usage is TRBV7-8 and J usage is TRBJ2-7; D is perhaps TRBD2 (5 bases). Trimming took off 5 bases at V and 5 bases at J, with 10 bases between the two ends. CDR1 is SGHVS and CDR2 is FQNEAQ in the germline V gene. This CDR3 contains 12 residues. The CDR3 protein is CASSRIGDEQYF. The CDR3 DNA is TGTGCCAGCAGCCGCATCGGGGACGAGCAGTACTTC.

The chain joins TRBV9 to TRBJ2-7; tentative D call: TRBD2 (5 bases). The CDR3 runs 12 residues. Germline assignment: CDR1 SGDLS and CDR2 YYNGEE. Trimming cost V 6 bases and J 10 bases, with 17 bases left between them. In nucleotides, the CDR3 is TGTGCCAGCAACCAAGGCGGGCATCCTCAGTACTTC. Translation: CASNQGGHPQYF.

This chain connects TRBV4-3 to TRBJ1-4; D ambiguous. This CDR3 is built from 14 residues. From germline, CDR1 is LGHNA and CDR2 YSLEER. The V end lost 0 bases, the J end lost 5 bases, and 7 bases lay between the germline ends. The CDR3 sequence is CASSQDARNEKLFF. DNA of the CDR3: TGCGCCAGCAGCCAAGATGCCAGGAATGAAAAACTGTTTTTT.

The rearrangement joins TRBV5-4 to TRBJ1-1; D not certain. The CDR3 length is 15 residues. Deletions cut 7 bases from V and 1 base from J, with 17 bases between. The germline V gene encodes CDR1 SGHNT and CDR2 YYREEE (reference sequence). In nucleotides, the CDR3 is TGTGCCAGCTCTTCCCCCCGGGGAGAGAACACTGAAGCTTTCTTT. Amino acid sequence: CASSSPRGENTEAFF.

The rearrangement links TRBV5-6 to TRBJ1-1; 9 bases are a match to TRBD1. This CDR3 is built from 16 residues. J was trimmed by 2 bases and V by 3 bases; bases with no gene match: 8. Germline V CDR1 and CDR2: SGHDT, YYEEEE. CDR3 nucleotides: TGTGCCAGCAGCTACGGGACAGGGAAATCCAACACTGAAGCTTTCTTT. It yields the protein CASSYGTGKSNTEAFF.

The V call is TRBV27, the J call TRBJ2-7, with 8 bases lining up with TRBD1. The CDR3 spans 13 residues. The ends lost 5 bases at V and 6 bases at J; junction bases unmatched: 6. Per the germline V gene, CDR1 is MNHEY and CDR2 is SMNVEV (reference sequence). The CDR3, as DNA: TGTGCCAGCAGTGCTATTACAGGGGGCGAGCAGTACTTC. It encodes CASSAITGGEQYF.

The V and J genes are TRBV7-8 and TRBJ2-3; 7 nucleotides line up with TRBD2. This CDR3 contains 15 residues. Trimming cost V 2 bases and J 2 bases; bases outside gene matches: 4. The germline gives CDR1 SGHVS, CDR2 FQNEAQ. The CDR3 reads CASSLTAGNTDTQYF. CDR3 DNA: TGTGCCAGCAGCTTAACAGCGGGGAACACAGATACGCAGTATTTT.

The V and J genes are TRBV7-9 and TRBJ1-3, with a tentative D call TRBD1 (5 bases). V dropped 4 bases and J dropped 3 bases, with 13 bases sitting between them. Germline lookup yields CDR1 SEHNR and CDR2 FQNEAQ (reference sequence). The CDR3 is 15 residues long. The CDR3 region has the DNA TGTGCCAGCAGCTCGTTGGGGGGACTTGGAAACACCATATATTTT. Amino acid sequence: CASSSLGGLGNTIYF.

CDR3 DNA: TGTGCCAGCAGCTTAGGACAGGGGAGCCCTCAGCCCCAGCATTTT. Translation: CASSLGQGSPQPQHF. The V gene is TRBV7-2, the J gene TRBJ1-5; TRBD1 agrees at 8 bases. CDR3 size: 15 residues. Germline assignment: CDR1 SGHTA and CDR2 FQGNSA. Losses at the gene ends were 1 base for V and 6 bases for J; bases not matched to a gene: 5.

The chain is built from TRBV7-9 and TRBJ2-5; 11 nucleotides line up with TRBD1. Germline loops: CDR1 SEHNR, CDR2 FQNEAQ (reference sequence). V lost 5 bases and J lost 5; bases outside the gene matches: 10. The CDR3 contains 16 residues. The CDR3 here is CASSPSGTGGRETQYF. CDR3 DNA: TGTGCCAGCAGCCCCTCCGGGACAGGGGGACGGGAGACCCAGTACTTC.

V and J are TRBV6-5 and TRBJ1-2, with D maybe TRBD1 (5 bases). The CDR3 runs to 16 residues. Germline CDR1 reads MNHEY; CDR2 reads SVGAGI. V lost 0 bases, J lost 1 base, and 12 bases lay in between. CDR3 residues: CASSYSSQGGNYGYTF. Written as DNA, the CDR3 is TGTGCCAGCAGTTACTCGAGTCAGGGAGGTAACTATGGCTACACCTTC.

This chain uses TRBV30 with TRBJ2-2; 10 nucleotides agree with TRBD2. The CDR3 sequence is 16 residues long. CDR1 is GTSNPN and CDR2 is SVGIG in the germline V gene (reference sequence). V was clipped by 0 bases and J by 7 bases; unmatched bases: 8. CDR3 nucleotides: TGTGCCTGGAGTGTAGCGGGGGGGGTTATAGTCGGGGAGCTGTTTTTT. As protein: CAWSVAGGVIVGELFF. The full variable domain, completed using reference TRBV30 and TRBJ2-2, is SQTIHQWPATLVQPVGSPLSLECTVEGTSNPNLYWYRQAAGRGLQLLFYSVGIGQISSEVPQNLSASRPQDRQFILSSKKLLLSDSGFYLCAWSVAGGVIVGELFFGEGSRLTVL.

The chain uses TRBV11-2 and TRBJ2-2; D gene unclear. This CDR3 is built from 12 residues. The germline V gene encodes CDR1 SGHAT and CDR2 FQNNGV. V lost 1 base and J lost 9, with 6 bases in between. The CDR3 nucleotides read TGTGCCAGCAGCTTAGGTCGTTGGGAGCTGTTTTTT. This codes for CASSLGRWELFF. The variable domain in full, completed from reference TRBV11-2 and TRBJ2-2, reads EAGVAQSPRYKIIEKRQSVAFWCNPISGHATLYWYQQILGQGPKLLIQFQNNGVVDDSQLPKDRFSAERLKGVDSTLKIQPAKLEDSAVYLCASSLGRWELFFGEGSRLTVL.

This chain links TRBV11-2 with TRBJ2-2; D unclear. The germline V and J ends were trimmed by 0 bases and 5 bases, with 7 bases remaining between them. Germline V gene sequence: CDR1 SGHAT, CDR2 FQNNGV. The CDR3 totals 14 residues. CDR3 residues: CASSLESRTGELFF. In nucleotides, the CDR3 is TGTGCCAGCAGCTTAGAATCCAGGACCGGGGAGCTGTTTTTT.

This clone was found once. The chain joins TRBV7-8 to TRBJ2-7; possibly TRBD2 for D (6 bases). This CDR3 has 13 amino acids. Trimming shortened V by 6 bases and J by 2 bases, and 11 bases separated the two germline ends. The germline V gene encodes CDR1 SGHVS and CDR2 FQNEAQ. The chain's CDR3 is CASSRRGTYEQYF. CDR3 sequence (DNA): TGTGCCAGCAGTCGGCGCGGGACCTACGAGCAGTACTTC.

This chain links TRBV5-1 with TRBJ1-6; perhaps TRBD1 as D (5 bases). The CDR3 is 15 amino acids. V was clipped by 2 bases and J by 5 bases, with 11 bases between them. Germline V gives CDR1 SGHRS, CDR2 YFSETQ. The CDR3 DNA sequence: TGCGCCAGCAGCTTAGGGGCTAGGAATAATTCACCCCTCCACTTT. Encoded protein: CASSLGARNNSPLHF.

The chain uses TRBV25-1 and TRBJ1-4; no definite D call. Germline V lookup: CDR1 MGHDK, CDR2 SYGVNS. The CDR3 is 14 amino acids. Trimming left V 1 base short and J 0 bases short, with 3 bases between. The CDR3 nucleotides read TGTGCCAGCAGTGAATCTGCAACTAATGAAAAACTGTTTTTT. Translation: CASSESATNEKLFF.

The chain employs TRBV6-6 and TRBJ2-1; the match to TRBD1 covers 7 bases. The CDR3 is made up of 15 amino acids. Germline V gene data show CDR1 as MNHNY and CDR2 as SVGAGI (reference sequence). With V trimmed by 2 bases and J by 4 bases, 5 bases remained unmatched. The CDR3 nucleotides are TGTGCCAGCAGTTACCTACAGGGGCCATACAATGAGCAGTTCTTC. Translating gives CASSYLQGPYNEQFF.